The 20 T cell receptor beta chains given below trace back to one sample, sequenced in a study of T cells in Graves' hyperthyroidism and ophthalmopathy. Amplification of TCR beta CDR3 regions was performed using RNA transcripts as template. A first-round RT-PCR of the TCR CDR3 used the HTBI primer set. Each CDR3 protein gets one entry after TCRdb re-called the multiplex PCR reads with MiXCR. The sample has 350,000 to 400,000 distinct CDR3 sequences; under 15% are singletons. Sequenced material: blood. These receptor sequences come from a woman in her twenties or thirties with Graves' hyperthyroidism.

There are many counts of this clonotype. This chain links TRBV28 with TRBJ2-1; 7 bases are shared with TRBD2. CDR1 and CDR2 from the germline V gene are MDHEN and SYDVKM. This CDR3 has 15 residues. The trim removed 7 bases at V and 1 base at J, leaving 7 bases unmatched. The CDR3 coding sequence is TGTGCCAGCATGGGGGGAGGGGAGTCCTACAATGAGCAGTTCTTC. Residues: CASMGGGESYNEQFF.

This clonotype showed up many times. This chain joins TRBV3-1 and TRBJ1-1; D is unresolved. CDR3 length: 15 amino acids. Germline V gives CDR1 LGHDT, CDR2 YNNKEL (reference sequence). Trimming took 4 bases from V and 1 from J, leaving 13 bases between them. CDR3 loop: CASSPSDVRNTEAFF. The CDR3 DNA sequence: TGTGCCAGCAGCCCATCGGATGTCCGGAACACTGAAGCTTTCTTT. Looking up the rest from reference TRBV3-1 and TRBJ1-1 gives the full variable domain: DTAVSQTPKYLVTQMGNDKSIKCEQNLGHDTMYWYKQDSKKFLKIMFSYNNKELIINETVPNRFSPKSPDKAHLNLHINSLELGDSAVYFCASSPSDVRNTEAFFGQGTRLTVV.

This clonotype was detected a few times. The chain is built from TRBV7-9 and TRBJ2-7, with 10 bases matching TRBD1. This CDR3 is 12 amino acids long. Germline V CDR1 and CDR2: SEHNR, FQNEAQ (reference sequence). The V gene end was trimmed by 6 bases and the J gene end by 9 bases; junction bases not matched to a gene: 5. DNA for the CDR3: TGTGCCAGCAGTTGGGACAGGGGAGGGCAGTACTTC. The encoded protein is CASSWDRGGQYF.

This clonotype appeared many times. The chain employs TRBV6-1 and TRBJ2-1, with 7 bases that match TRBD1. The CDR3 is 16 amino acids. Germline V lookup: CDR1 MNHNS, CDR2 SASEGT. V lost 4 bases, J lost 6 bases, and 12 bases stayed unmatched. The CDR3 loop is CASSAEGQGVINEQFF. CDR3 DNA: TGTGCCAGCAGTGCCGAAGGGCAGGGGGTGATCAATGAGCAGTTCTTC.

This clonotype has a count of ten or more. The chain joins TRBV30 to TRBJ1-6; perhaps TRBD1 as D (5 bases). The germline V and J ends were trimmed by 4 bases and 0 bases, with 10 bases remaining between them. Germline CDR1 is GTSNPN and CDR2 is SVGIG (reference sequence). The CDR3 runs 15 residues. This CDR3 reads CAWNAGSSYNSPLHF. As DNA, the CDR3 is TGTGCCTGGAACGCAGGGAGCTCCTATAATTCACCCCTCCACTTT.

V usage is TRBV29-1 and J usage is TRBJ2-7; D is unresolved. V gave up 4 bases and J gave up 3 bases, with 13 bases separating them. The CDR3 spans 13 residues. Germline V lookup: CDR1 SQVTM, CDR2 ANQGSEA. This CDR3 is CSVVHSAGYEQYF. In nucleotides, the CDR3 is TGCAGCGTTGTACACAGTGCAGGCTACGAGCAGTACTTC.

The table lists this clonotype with many counts. V gene TRBV5-5 combines with J gene TRBJ1-1, with TRBD1 identical over 8 bases. The V and J ends lost 0 bases and 4 bases, in that order; junction bases with no gene match: 14. The CDR3 is 18 amino acids. The V gene's germline CDR1 is SGHKS and CDR2 YYEKEE (reference sequence). CDR3 nucleotides: TGTGCCAGCAGCTTGGATCCTTGGCCAGGGGGCGAGGGCACTGAAGCTTTCTTT. This codes for CASSLDPWPGGEGTEAFF.

This clonotype was observed a few times. The chain links TRBV27 to TRBJ2-5, with TRBD1 matching over 11 bases. The ends lost 7 bases at V and 7 bases at J; junction bases unmatched: 11. Germline V gene data show CDR1 as MNHEY and CDR2 as SMNVEV (reference sequence). This CDR3 comprises 15 residues. As DNA, the CDR3 is TGTGCCAGCACCGATGGACAGGGGGCGGATGGGACCCAGTACTTC. As protein: CASTDGQGADGTQYF.

The chain carries TRBV11-2 and TRBJ2-3, with D unclear. V lost 0 bases and J lost 7, with 8 bases in between. The germline V gene has CDR1 SGHAT and CDR2 FQNNGV. The length of the CDR3 is 13 residues. The CDR3 DNA is TGTGCCAGCAGCTTAGACGTGGGCAATACGCAGTATTTT. Its protein is CASSLDVGNTQYF.

This clonotype was detected ten times or more. The V call is TRBV28, the J call TRBJ1-1; TRBD1 aligns across 7 bases. Unmatched junction bases numbered 7, after V lost 4 bases and J lost 2 bases. The CDR3 sequence is 15 residues long. Germline CDR1 MDHEN, CDR2 SYDVKM. CDR3 protein: CASSSRGGTNTEAFF. The CDR3 region has the DNA TGTGCCAGCAGTTCCAGGGGGGGAACAAACACTGAAGCTTTCTTT.

This clonotype was seen at least ten times. V is TRBV28 and J is TRBJ2-7; the match to TRBD2 covers 9 bases. V was clipped by 2 bases and J by 5 bases; unmatched bases: 4. The CDR3 loop spans 14 amino acids. CDR1 is MDHEN and CDR2 is SYDVKM in the germline V gene. DNA of the CDR3: TGTGCCAGCAGTTTAGTAGCGGGAGTCCACGAGCAGTACTTC. Translation: CASSLVAGVHEQYF. The complete variable domain, with remaining parts taken from reference TRBV28 and TRBJ2-7, reads DVKVTQSSRYLVKRTGEKVFLECVQDMDHENMFWYRQDPGLGLRLIYFSYDVKMKEKGDIPEGYSVSREKKERFSLILESASTNQTSMYLCASSLVAGVHEQYFGPGTRLTVT.

The chain uses TRBV10-3 and TRBJ2-1; D ambiguous. Germline CDR1 ENHRY, CDR2 SYGVKD. The CDR3 is made up of 14 amino acids. The V end lost 4 bases, the J end lost 3 bases, and 10 bases lay between the germline ends. The CDR3 here is CAISVGSNYNEQFF. The CDR3 DNA is TGTGCCATCAGTGTAGGGTCTAACTACAATGAGCAGTTCTTC.

There are many counts of this clonotype. The V gene is TRBV5-1, the J gene TRBJ2-1; TRBD2 agrees at 11 bases. The J segment lost 8 bases and the V segment lost 5 bases, leaving 9 bases of the junction unmatched. Germline CDR1 reads SGHRS; CDR2 reads YFSETQ. CDR3 length equals 15 residues. The CDR3 reads CASRSTSGSGDEQFF. The CDR3 nucleotides read TGCGCCAGCAGATCAACTAGCGGGAGTGGTGATGAGCAGTTCTTC.

This clonotype appeared a few times. The rearrangement joins TRBV3-1 to TRBJ2-7, with a possible D match to TRBD2 (6 bases). The CDR3 covers 12 residues. V dropped 6 bases and J dropped 4 bases, with 10 bases sitting between them. The V gene's germline CDR1 is LGHDT and CDR2 YNNKEL (reference sequence). Here the CDR3 DNA reads TGTGCCAGCAGTGGACTAAATTACGAGCAGTACTTC. Protein product: CASSGLNYEQYF.

This clonotype has ten or more counts. V and J are TRBV20-1 and TRBJ2-5, with a weak D call TRBD1 (5 bases). Germline V CDR1 and CDR2: DFQATT, SNEGSKA (reference sequence). This CDR3 contains 13 residues. The V and J ends lost 2 bases and 5 bases respectively, with 12 bases between them. This CDR3 reads CSARLQPGETQYF. CDR3 DNA sequence: TGCAGTGCTAGATTGCAGCCAGGGGAGACCCAGTACTTC.

This clonotype was recorded many times. The rearrangement uses TRBV11-3 and TRBJ2-1; D gene unclear. The V end was cut by 2 bases, the J end by 1 base, with 15 bases between. Germline V lookup: CDR1 SGHNT, CDR2 YENEEA. The CDR3 loop spans 17 amino acids. The CDR3 sequence is CASSLKCKGFSYNEQFF. The CDR3 DNA reads as TGTGCCAGCAGCTTAAAATGTAAGGGTTTTTCCTACAATGAGCAGTTCTTC.

The CDR3 DNA is TGTGCCAGCAGCTCTAGACAGGTCTCCCCCACAGATACGCAGTATTTT. Translation gives CASSSRQVSPTDTQYF. The V gene is TRBV7-9, the J gene TRBJ2-3; D possibly corresponds to TRBD1 (6 bases). V was pared by 4 bases and J by 2 bases, with 16 bases between. Looked up from germline, CDR1 is SEHNR and CDR2 is FQNEAQ (reference sequence). The CDR3 extends over 16 amino acids.

This clonotype came up many times. The chain combines TRBV27 with TRBJ1-2; D might be TRBD1 (5 bases). V lost 6 bases and J 5 bases, leaving 16 bases between the germline ends. Germline values: CDR1 MNHEY, CDR2 SMNVEV (reference sequence). The CDR3 covers 14 residues. CDR3 DNA sequence: TGTGCCAGCAGCCCGGGACCGATAAAATATGGCTACACCTTC. It codes for CASSPGPIKYGYTF.

V and J are TRBV9 and TRBJ2-3; the match to TRBD1 covers 12 bases. V trimming: 0 bases; J trimming: 3 bases; junction bases outside the gene matches: 5. The CDR3 loop spans 17 amino acids. Germline V lookup: CDR1 SGDLS, CDR2 YYNGEE. As DNA, the CDR3 is TGTGCCAGCAGCGTAGAGGGGACAGGGGGCTTGACAGATACGCAGTATTTT. Amino acid sequence: CASSVEGTGGLTDTQYF.

This clonotype has a count of ten or more. This rearrangement joins TRBV6-2 or TRBV6-3 to TRBJ2-1; tentative D call: TRBD1 (6 bases). The germline V gene encodes CDR1 MNHEY and CDR2 SVGEGT. The CDR3 extends over 17 amino acids. V lost 2 bases to trimming and J lost 0 bases, with 14 bases between them. Here the CDR3 DNA reads TGTGCCAGCAGTTACGTCCTACAGGGACGCTCCTACAATGAGCAGTTCTTC. Translating gives CASSYVLQGRSYNEQFF.